The 26 T cell receptor beta chains below all came from one sample that was sequenced in a study of blood T cell repertoires in COVID-19. Here immunoSEQ multiplex PCR was the method, and the copy in TCRdb shows in-frame clones only, minus some. Of 55,000 to 70,000 clones in the sample, almost 80% were seen once. The material sequenced was peripheral blood. The source of these receptors is a man in his 60s with acute or convalescent COVID-19.

This chain links TRBV24-1 with TRBJ2-1; tentative D call: TRBD1 (6 bases). The germline V gene has CDR1 KGHDR and CDR2 SFDVKD. CDR3 size: 15 residues. Trimming removed 6 bases from V and 5 bases from J, with 16 bases in between. The CDR3 DNA is TGTGCCACCAGTTTAGGACAGTCCTTTAACAATGAGCAGTTCTTC. This codes for CATSLGQSFNNEQFF.

Many counts were recorded for this clone. The V and J genes are TRBV24-1 and TRBJ1-2, with a tentative D call TRBD1 (5 bases). The germline V and J ends were trimmed by 5 bases and 4 bases, with 16 bases remaining between them. The CDR3 is 15 amino acids. From germline, CDR1 is KGHDR and CDR2 SFDVKD. CDR3 DNA sequence: TGTGCCACCAGTGCCTTGGGCAGGGATGGCTATGGCTACACCTTC. Translated, it gives CATSALGRDGYGYTF.

The CDR3 bases are TGTGCCTGGAGTGAGGACAGGGGTAATCAGCCCCAGCATTTT. It is translated as CAWSEDRGNQPQHF. The chain uses TRBV30 and TRBJ1-5; TRBD1 matches 9 bases. The CDR3 has 14 residues. Germline lookup yields CDR1 GTSNPN and CDR2 SVGIG (reference sequence). J lost 4 bases, V lost 1 base, and 2 bases had no gene match.

The V and J genes are TRBV29-1 and TRBJ1-1; perhaps TRBD1 as D (5 bases). V dropped 4 bases and J dropped 5 bases, with 14 bases sitting between them. Germline V gives CDR1 SQVTM, CDR2 ANQGSEA. The CDR3 length is 13 residues. The DNA of the CDR3 is TGCAGCGTTGGATGGGGGGGGAGGACTGAAGCTTTCTTT. This codes for CSVGWGGRTEAFF.

This clone is a singleton in its sample. The gene calls are TRBV7-9 and TRBJ2-1; a weak D match, TRBD1 (5 bases). This CDR3 is built from 16 residues. The V end was cut by 5 bases, the J end by 3 bases, with 17 bases between. The germline gives CDR1 SEHNR, CDR2 FQNEAQ (reference sequence). The CDR3 reads CASSPRLGAHYNEQFF. The DNA for the CDR3 is TGTGCCAGCAGCCCCCGTCTTGGGGCCCACTACAATGAGCAGTTCTTC.

This clone showed up just once. The rearrangement uses TRBV14 and TRBJ2-5; unclear D gene. CDR3 length: 13 residues. Germline lookup yields CDR1 SGHDN and CDR2 FVKESK. V lost 4 bases and J lost 0, with 6 bases in between. The CDR3 nucleotides read TGTGCCAGCAGCCGCACATACCAAGAGACCCAGTACTTC. This encodes CASSRTYQETQYF.

This sequence joins TRBV7-9 and TRBJ1-1, with a possible D match to TRBD1 (5 bases). The CDR3 extends over 14 amino acids. Germline loops: CDR1 SEHNR, CDR2 FQNEAQ (reference sequence). V was shortened by 5 bases and J by 4 bases, with 14 bases between the two germline ends. The CDR3 bases are TGTGCCAGCAGCACCTTTTACGGGGGCACTGAAGCTTTCTTT. Translation gives CASSTFYGGTEAFF.

This chain joins TRBV19 and TRBJ1-5, with D uncertain. Deletions cut 7 bases from V and 6 bases from J, with 13 bases between. From germline, CDR1 is LNHDA and CDR2 SQIVND (reference sequence). The CDR3 covers 13 residues. DNA for the CDR3: TGTGCCAGTACAGGCGGGGTAGGTCAGCCCCAGCATTTT. It codes for CASTGGVGQPQHF. Complete variable domain (other parts from reference TRBV19 and TRBJ1-5): DGGITQSPKYLFRKEGQNVTLSCEQNLNHDAMYWYRQDPGQGLRLIYYSQIVNDFQKGDIAEGYSVSREKKESFPLTVTSAQKNPTAFYLCASTGGVGQPQHFGDGTRLSIL.

This chain uses TRBV29-1 with TRBJ2-1, with 12 bases identical to TRBD1. This CDR3 has 15 residues. The germline CDR1 and CDR2 sequences are SQVTM and ANQGSEA. V shed 6 bases, J shed 4 bases, and the junction held 7 bases outside the gene matches. The DNA for the CDR3 is TGCAGCGTACCCGGGACAGGGGGCTCTTACAATGAGCAGTTCTTC. Translation: CSVPGTGGSYNEQFF.

This chain links TRBV20-1 with TRBJ2-2; D might be TRBD1 (6 bases). V shed 3 bases and J shed 4 bases, with 9 bases lying between them. The CDR3 has 13 residues. Germline V CDR1 and CDR2: DFQATT, SNEGSKA (reference sequence). CDR3 amino acids: CSASGTSTGELFF. CDR3 coding DNA: TGCAGTGCTAGTGGGACATCCACCGGGGAGCTGTTTTTT.

This clone was counted only a few times. The chain recombines TRBV4-1 with TRBJ2-1, with 9 bases lining up with TRBD2. Losses at the gene ends were 0 bases for V and 3 bases for J; bases not matched to a gene: 6. Germline-derived CDR1 and CDR2 are MGHRA and YSYEKL. The CDR3 runs 17 residues. The CDR3 spells CASSQDGTSPVYNEQFF. The CDR3 nucleotides are TGCGCCAGCAGCCAAGATGGGACTAGCCCGGTCTACAATGAGCAGTTCTTC.

V and J are TRBV28 and TRBJ1-1; TRBD1 aligns across 9 bases. Per germline, CDR1 MDHEN and CDR2 SYDVKM. V gave up 3 bases and J gave up 1 base; unmatched junction bases: 6. The CDR3 runs 16 residues. The chain's CDR3 is CASSFYRGRGNTEAFF. DNA of the CDR3: TGTGCCAGCAGTTTTTACAGGGGGCGCGGGAACACTGAAGCTTTCTTT.

The chain has TRBV7-8 and TRBJ1-1; D gene uncertain. Deletions cut 1 base from V and 7 bases from J, with 13 bases between. The CDR3 spans 14 residues. In germline, CDR1 is SGHVS, CDR2 FQNEAQ. CDR3 DNA sequence: TGTGCCAGCAGCTTAGATCGCTCGTCGGGTGAAGCTTTCTTT. It translates to CASSLDRSSGEAFF. Supplemented by reference TRBV7-8 and TRBJ1-1, the full variable domain reads GAGVSQSPRYKVAKRGQDVALRCDPISGHVSLFWYQQALGQGPEFLTYFQNEAQLDKSGLPSDRFFAERPEGSVSTLKIQRTQQEDSAVYLCASSLDRSSGEAFFGQGTRLTVV.

V and J are TRBV5-1 and TRBJ2-7; D is perhaps TRBD1 (6 bases). This CDR3 region has 12 residues. Germline-derived CDR1 and CDR2 are SGHRS and YFSETQ. V shed 7 bases and J shed 0 bases, with 8 bases lying between them. The CDR3: CASRDTSYEQYF. The CDR3 DNA follows: TGCGCCAGCCGGGACACCTCCTACGAGCAGTACTTC.

CDR3 protein: CATSPREGANTIYF. CDR3 sequence (DNA): TGTGCCACCAGCCCCAGGGAGGGTGCAAACACCATATATTTT. The J gene is TRBJ1-3, the V gene TRBV15, with a tentative D call TRBD1 (5 bases). V lost 5 bases and J 6 bases, leaving 14 bases between the germline ends. The germline V gene has CDR1 LNHNV and CDR2 YYDKDF (reference sequence). This CDR3 region has 14 residues.

This clone was observed at least ten times. The CDR3 region has the DNA TGCGCCAGCAGCTTGGCCAGAGGGAACACTGAAGCTTTCTTT. Amino acid sequence: CASSLARGNTEAFF. The gene calls are TRBV5-1 and TRBJ1-1; D unclear. Germline V lookup: CDR1 SGHRS, CDR2 YFSETQ. Trimming left V 0 bases short and J 1 base short, with 7 bases between. This CDR3 region has 14 residues.

The V and J genes are TRBV29-1 and TRBJ2-3; 10 bases are shared with TRBD2. The CDR3 covers 14 residues. With V trimmed by 3 bases and J by 4 bases, 4 bases remained unmatched. The germline CDR1 and CDR2 sequences are SQVTM and ANQGSEA. The CDR3 spells CSVDSGGLADTQYF. In DNA, the CDR3 is TGCAGCGTTGATAGCGGGGGGTTGGCAGATACGCAGTATTTT.

V is TRBV6-5 and J is TRBJ2-3, with D perhaps TRBD2 (7 bases). V shed 2 bases and J shed 5 bases, with 14 bases lying between them. This CDR3 region has 15 residues. Germline V CDR1 and CDR2: MNHEY, SVGAGI. The CDR3 nucleotides read TGTGCCAGCAGTTACGCCCGGGGGGCCGGAGATACGCAGTATTTT. Its translation is CASSYARGAGDTQYF.

The chain links TRBV5-4 to TRBJ2-5, with 13 bases matching TRBD2. The V and J ends lost 4 bases and 5 bases, in that order; junction bases with no gene match: 8. CDR1 SGHNT and CDR2 YYREEE come from the germline V gene (reference sequence). The CDR3 totals 16 residues. In DNA, the CDR3 is TGTGCCAGCAGCGTGACTAGCGGGGGGCCGGGGGAGACCCAGTACTTC. Translation gives CASSVTSGGPGETQYF.

The chain is built from TRBV5-8 and TRBJ2-1, with TRBD1 matching over 9 bases. The CDR3 has 16 residues. The junction had 12 bases not matched to a gene; V was cut back by 4 bases and J by 7 bases. Germline V CDR1 and CDR2: SGHTS, YDEGEE. The CDR3 nucleotides are TGTGCCAGCAGCCTTACAGGGGGCCTGAAGAGGAATGAGCAGTTCTTC. It codes for CASSLTGGLKRNEQFF.

Points on this clone: Sequence at one end of the junction differs from germline and may be a read error. V gene TRBV24-1 combines with J gene TRBJ2-1; possible D gene TRBD1, 6 bases. CDR3 length equals 13 residues. In germline, CDR1 is KGHDR, CDR2 SFDVKD. The CDR3 here is CATSDLLTGFRIF. CDR3 sequence (DNA): TGTGCCACCAGTGATTTATTGACAGGTTTCAGGATCTTC.

The count of this clone is one. The chain has TRBV15 and TRBJ2-5; TRBD2 matches at 8 bases. This CDR3 is built from 17 residues. CDR1 and CDR2 (germline): LNHNV, YYDKDF (reference sequence). The V segment lost 0 bases and the J segment 2 bases; nucleotides outside the gene matches: 8. In DNA form, the CDR3 reads TGTGCCACCAGCAGAGATTGGGGAGCGGGGGCTCAAGAGACCCAGTACTTC. It translates to CATSRDWGAGAQETQYF. Supplemented by reference TRBV15 and TRBJ2-5, the full variable domain reads DAMVIQNPRYQVTQFGKPVTLSCSQTLNHNVMYWYQQKSSQAPKLLFHYYDKDFNNEADTPDNFQSRRPNTSFCFLDIRSPGLGDTAMYLCATSRDWGAGAQETQYFGPGTRLLVL.

The genes are TRBV1 and TRBJ2-7; the table's D call TRBD2 went unverified against the DNA. TRBV1 represents a pseudogene. The CDR3 length is 16 residues. The CDR3 DNA sequence: TGCACCAGCAGCCAAGTTCAGACTACCTTCTCCTACGAGCAGTACTTC. It is translated as CTSSQVQTTFSYEQYF.

The chain recombines TRBV27 with TRBJ2-5, with 10 bases identical to TRBD2. The CDR3 runs 15 residues. Germline V gene sequence: CDR1 MNHEY, CDR2 SMNVEV (reference sequence). V was clipped by 8 bases and J by 5 bases; unmatched bases: 11. The CDR3 sequence: CASGSLDSGGETQYF. CDR3 bases: TGTGCCAGCGGCTCACTAGATAGCGGGGGGGAGACCCAGTACTTC.

The J gene is TRBJ1-6, the V gene TRBV2, with D perhaps TRBD1 (5 bases). V lost 4 bases to trimming and J lost 6 bases, with 16 bases between them. The CDR3 covers 16 residues. The germline V gene has CDR1 SNHLY and CDR2 FYNNEI. As DNA, the CDR3 is TGTGCCAGCAGTGCGTCAGTCGGGGGAACTAATTCACCCCTCCACTTT. It codes for CASSASVGGTNSPLHF. The variable domain in full, completed from reference TRBV2 and TRBJ1-6, reads EPEVTQTPSHQVTQMGQEVILRCVPISNHLYFYWYRQILGQKVEFLVSFYNNEISEKSEIFDDQFSVERPDGSNFTLKIRSTKLEDSAMYFCASSASVGGTNSPLHFGNGTRLTVT.

The rearrangement joins TRBV7-9 to TRBJ1-2; D possibly corresponds to TRBD1 (5 bases). Deletions cut 2 bases from V and 12 bases from J, with 16 bases between. The CDR3 contains 13 residues. Germline loops: CDR1 SEHNR, CDR2 FQNEAQ (reference sequence). The CDR3 sequence: CASSLSQAGENTF. The CDR3, as DNA: TGTGCCAGCAGCTTATCTCAGGCGGGGGAGAACACCTTC. The full variable domain, in which reference TRBV7-9 and TRBJ1-2 provide the parts outside the CDR3, is DTGVSQNPRHKITKRGQNVTFRCDPISEHNRLYWYRQTLGQGPEFLTYFQNEAQLEKSRLLSDRFSAERPKGSFSTLEIQRTEQGDSAMYLCASSLSQAGENTFGSGTRLTVV.